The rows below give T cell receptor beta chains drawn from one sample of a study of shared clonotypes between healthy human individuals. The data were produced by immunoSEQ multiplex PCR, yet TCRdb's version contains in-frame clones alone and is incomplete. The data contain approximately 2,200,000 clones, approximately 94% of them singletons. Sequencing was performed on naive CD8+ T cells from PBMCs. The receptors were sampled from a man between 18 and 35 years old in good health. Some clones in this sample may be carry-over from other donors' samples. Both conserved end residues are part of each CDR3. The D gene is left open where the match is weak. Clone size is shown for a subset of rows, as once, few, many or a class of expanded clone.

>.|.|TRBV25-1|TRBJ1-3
CASSAAGDLGNTIYF
TGTGCCAGCAGTGCTGCCGGGGACCTCGGAAACACCATATATTTT
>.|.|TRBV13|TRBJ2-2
CASSLGRNTGELFF
TGTGCCAGCAGCTTAGGCCGGAACACCGGGGAGCTGTTTTTT
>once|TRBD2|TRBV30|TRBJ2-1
CAWSVSGDEQFF
TGTGCCTGGAGTGTAAGCGGGGATGAGCAGTTCTTC
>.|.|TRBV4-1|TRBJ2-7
CASSHGGVHGSYEQYF
TGCGCCAGCAGCCATGGCGGGGTCCACGGCTCCTACGAGCAGTACTTC
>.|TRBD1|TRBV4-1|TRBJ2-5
CASRGQGGRETQYF
TGCGCCAGCAGGGGACAGGGCGGCCGAGAGACCCAGTACTTC
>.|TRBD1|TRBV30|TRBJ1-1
CAWSGQGAEAFF
TGTGCCTGGAGCGGACAGGGGGCTGAAGCTTTCTTT
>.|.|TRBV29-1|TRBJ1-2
CSASPSSSTYGYTF
TGCAGTGCTAGCCCGTCTTCGAGTACCTATGGCTACACCTTC
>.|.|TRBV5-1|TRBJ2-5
CASKVWAETQYF
TGCGCCAGCAAGGTCTGGGCGGAGACCCAGTACTTC
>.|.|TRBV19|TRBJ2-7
CASSIGGGYEQYF
TGTGCCAGTAGTATCGGCGGAGGCTACGAGCAGTACTTC
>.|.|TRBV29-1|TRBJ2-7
CSVSSQNFYEQYF
TGCAGCGTTTCCTCCCAAAATTTCTACGAGCAGTACTTC
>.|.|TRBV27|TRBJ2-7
CASSLYRVAYEQYF
TGTGCCAGCAGTCTGTACAGGGTGGCCTACGAGCAGTACTTC
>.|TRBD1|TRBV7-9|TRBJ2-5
CASSLPGGTGGGETQYF
TGTGCCAGCAGCCTCCCTGGTGGGACAGGGGGTGGGGAGACCCAGTACTTC
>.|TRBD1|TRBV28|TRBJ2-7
CASSLLQGLRSYEQYF
TGTGCCAGCAGTTTATTACAGGGGCTTAGATCCTACGAGCAGTACTTC
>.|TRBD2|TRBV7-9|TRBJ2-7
CASSLGLAELSSYEQYF
TGTGCCAGCAGCCTCGGACTAGCGGAGCTCAGCTCCTACGAGCAGTACTTC
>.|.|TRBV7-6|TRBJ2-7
CASSLEDHYEQYF
TGTGCCAGCAGCTTGGAGGATCACTACGAGCAGTACTTC
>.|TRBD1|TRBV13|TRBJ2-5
CASSPGRKTGQVTETQYF
TGTGCCAGCAGCCCCGGCCGCAAGACGGGACAGGTCACCGAGACCCAGTACTTC
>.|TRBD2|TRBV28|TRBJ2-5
CASSLVWREGQETQYF
TGTGCCAGCAGTTTGGTGTGGCGGGAGGGACAAGAGACCCAGTACTTC
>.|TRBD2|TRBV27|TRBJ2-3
CASNRLAFTSTDTQYF
TGTGCCAGCAACAGACTAGCATTTACTAGCACAGATACGCAGTATTTT
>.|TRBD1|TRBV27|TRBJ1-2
CASSYWDRVGYGYTF
TGTGCCAGCAGTTACTGGGACAGGGTGGGCTATGGCTACACCTTC
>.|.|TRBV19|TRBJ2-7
CASSRDGFYEQYF
TGTGCCAGTAGTCGGGACGGATTCTACGAGCAGTACTTC
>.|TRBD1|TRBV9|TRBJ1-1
CASSAQGEGNEAFF
TGTGCCAGCAGCGCTCAGGGGGAGGGGAATGAAGCTTTCTTT
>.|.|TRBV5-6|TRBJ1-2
CASSLVGSLANYGYTF
TGTGCCAGCAGCTTGGTAGGGTCCTTAGCTAACTATGGCTACACCTTC
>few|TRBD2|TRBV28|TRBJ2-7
CASSSWTSGIYEQYF
TGTGCCAGCAGTTCTTGGACTAGCGGCATCTACGAGCAGTACTTC
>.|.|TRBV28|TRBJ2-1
CASSLQGWDNEQFF
TGTGCCAGCAGTTTACAGGGGTGGGACAATGAGCAGTTCTTC
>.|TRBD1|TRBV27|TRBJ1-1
CASSLVPGQGMNTEAFF
TGTGCCAGCAGTTTAGTCCCGGGACAGGGGATGAACACTGAAGCTTTCTTT
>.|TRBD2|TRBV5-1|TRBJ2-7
CASSLAPPKLAGVYEQYF
TGCGCCAGCAGCTTGGCCCCCCCTAAACTAGCGGGAGTCTACGAGCAGTACTTC
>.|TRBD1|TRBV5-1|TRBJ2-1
CASSGTGGDEQFF
TGCGCCAGCAGCGGGACAGGGGGCGATGAGCAGTTCTTC
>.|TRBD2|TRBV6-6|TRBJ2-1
CASSLTSGRYNEQFF
TGTGCCAGCAGCCTTACTAGCGGACGGTACAATGAGCAGTTCTTC
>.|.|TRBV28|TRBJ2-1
CASHLRGVSYNEQFF
TGTGCCAGCCATTTGCGGGGAGTATCCTACAATGAGCAGTTCTTC
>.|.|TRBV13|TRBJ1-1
CASSFLNGRNTEAFF
TGTGCCAGCAGCTTTTTGAATGGTAGGAACACTGAAGCTTTCTTT
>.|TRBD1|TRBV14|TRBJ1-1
CASSQDRAWTGRGTEAFF
TGTGCCAGCAGCCAAGATCGCGCCTGGACAGGGAGAGGAACTGAAGCTTTCTTT
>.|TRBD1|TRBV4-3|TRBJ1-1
CASSHETGGTEAFF
TGCGCCAGCAGCCACGAAACAGGGGGCACTGAAGCTTTCTTT
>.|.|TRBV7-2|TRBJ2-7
CASSFSTGNEQYF
TGTGCCAGCAGCTTTTCGACGGGGAACGAGCAGTACTTC
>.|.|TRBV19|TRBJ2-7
CASSIGSTFPYEQYF
TGTGCCAGTAGTATAGGTTCGACATTCCCCTACGAGCAGTACTTC
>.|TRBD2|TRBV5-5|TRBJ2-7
CASSLTAGVNYEQYF
TGTGCCAGCAGCTTGACAGCGGGAGTAAACTACGAGCAGTACTTC
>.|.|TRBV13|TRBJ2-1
CASSLMGGNEQFF
TGTGCCAGCAGCTTAATGGGTGGGAATGAGCAGTTCTTC
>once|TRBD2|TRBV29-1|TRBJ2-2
CSVEMVAGEYTGELFF
TGCAGCGTTGAGATGGTAGCGGGAGAGTACACCGGGGAGCTGTTTTTT